The entry below describes one TCR beta chain. This entry belongs to a study of blood T cells in healthy people across ages. Study-wide background: About one barcoded beta molecule per two T cells was the capture yield of template switching.

Sample-barcoded 5' priming and a J-beta primer mix drove a second PCR of roughly 7 to 11 cycles. Individual samples furnished no less than 2.5 million CDR3-containing paired-end reads apiece. In TCRdb, the 5' RACE reads were re-called with MiXCR into one record per CDR3 protein. The repertoire holds about 1 million distinct CDR3 sequences, with 40% to 45% as singletons. Material: blood. The sequence was obtained from a woman in her sixties in good health.

The DNA of the CDR3 is TGTGCCAGCAGCCTCGGCCCCGAATTTGTTCAGTTCTTC. This codes for CASSLGPEFVQFF. This sequence joins TRBV6-5 and TRBJ2-1; no reliable D call. Per germline, CDR1 MNHEY and CDR2 SVGAGI. The V end lost 6 bases, the J end lost 13 bases, and 19 bases lay between the germline ends. The CDR3 contains 13 residues.